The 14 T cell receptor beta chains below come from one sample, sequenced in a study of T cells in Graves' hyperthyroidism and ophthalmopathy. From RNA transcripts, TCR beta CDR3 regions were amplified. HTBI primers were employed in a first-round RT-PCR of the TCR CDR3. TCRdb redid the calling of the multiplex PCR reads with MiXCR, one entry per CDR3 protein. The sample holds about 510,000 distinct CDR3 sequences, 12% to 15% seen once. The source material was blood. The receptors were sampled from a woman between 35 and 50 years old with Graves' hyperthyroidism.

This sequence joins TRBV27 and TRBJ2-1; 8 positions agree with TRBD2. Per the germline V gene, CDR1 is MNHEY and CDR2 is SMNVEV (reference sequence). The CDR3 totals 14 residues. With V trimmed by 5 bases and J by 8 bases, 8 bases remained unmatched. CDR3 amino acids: CASSLLGTRYEQFF. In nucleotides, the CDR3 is TGTGCCAGCAGTCTCCTCGGGACTAGGTATGAGCAGTTCTTC.

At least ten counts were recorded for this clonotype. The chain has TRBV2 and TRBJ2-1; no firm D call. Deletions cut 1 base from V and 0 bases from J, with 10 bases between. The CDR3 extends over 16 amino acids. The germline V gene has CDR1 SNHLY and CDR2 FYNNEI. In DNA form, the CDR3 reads TGTGCCAGCAGTGAAGTAGCTTCTAGCTCCTACAATGAGCAGTTCTTC. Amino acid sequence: CASSEVASSSYNEQFF.

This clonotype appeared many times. CDR3 region: CASSLMGQGNTGELFF. The CDR3 region has the DNA TGTGCCAGCAGCTTAATGGGACAGGGCAACACCGGGGAGCTGTTTTTT. This chain connects TRBV7-3 to TRBJ2-2; 9 nucleotides line up with TRBD1. V lost 1 base to trimming and J lost 2 bases; unmatched junction nucleotides: 2. The CDR3 covers 16 residues. Germline-derived CDR1 and CDR2 are SGHTA and FQGTGA.

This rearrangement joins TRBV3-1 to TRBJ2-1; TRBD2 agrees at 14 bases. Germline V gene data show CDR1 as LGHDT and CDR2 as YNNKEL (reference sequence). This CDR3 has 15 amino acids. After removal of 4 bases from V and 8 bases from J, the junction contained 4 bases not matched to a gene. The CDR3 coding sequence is TGTGCCAGCAGCCGACTAGCGGGAGGGCCCCATGAGCAGTTCTTC. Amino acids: CASSRLAGGPHEQFF.

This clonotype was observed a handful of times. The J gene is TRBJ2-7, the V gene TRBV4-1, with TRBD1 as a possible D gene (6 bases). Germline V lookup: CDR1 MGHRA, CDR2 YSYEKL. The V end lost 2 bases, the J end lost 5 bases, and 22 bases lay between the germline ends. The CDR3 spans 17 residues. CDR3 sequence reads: CASSQFTSDRTRDEQYF. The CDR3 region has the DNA TGCGCCAGCAGCCAATTTACGTCCGACAGGACTCGGGACGAGCAGTACTTC.

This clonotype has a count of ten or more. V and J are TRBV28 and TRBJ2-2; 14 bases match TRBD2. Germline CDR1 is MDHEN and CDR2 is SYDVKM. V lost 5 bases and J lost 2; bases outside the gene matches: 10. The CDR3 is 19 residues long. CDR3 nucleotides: TGTGCCAGCAGTACAGCCGGACTAGCGGGAGGTCGCAACACCGGGGAGCTGTTTTTT. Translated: CASSTAGLAGGRNTGELFF.

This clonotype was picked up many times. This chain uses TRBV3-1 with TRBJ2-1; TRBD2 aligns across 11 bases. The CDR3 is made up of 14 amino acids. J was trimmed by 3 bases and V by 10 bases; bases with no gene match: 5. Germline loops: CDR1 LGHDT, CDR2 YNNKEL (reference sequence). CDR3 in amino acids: CANGTSGYYNEQFF. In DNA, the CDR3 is TGTGCCAATGGGACTAGCGGATACTACAATGAGCAGTTCTTC.

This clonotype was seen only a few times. The DNA for the CDR3 is TGTGCCAGCAGTTACTGGACAGGGGACAGGGGGCAAGAGACCCAGTACTTC. Protein sequence: CASSYWTGDRGQETQYF. The genes are TRBV6-2 or TRBV6-3 and TRBJ2-5; 11 bases map to TRBD1. Trimming removed 1 base from V and 2 bases from J; junction bases left unmatched: 6. CDR3 size: 17 residues. In germline, CDR1 is MNHEY, CDR2 SVGEGT.

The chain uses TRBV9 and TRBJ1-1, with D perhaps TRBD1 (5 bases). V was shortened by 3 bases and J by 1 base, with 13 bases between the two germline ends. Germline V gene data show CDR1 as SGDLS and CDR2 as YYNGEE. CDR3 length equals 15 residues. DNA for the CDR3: TGTGCCAGCAGCGAGGGGAGAGGGACGAACACTGAAGCTTTCTTT. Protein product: CASSEGRGTNTEAFF.

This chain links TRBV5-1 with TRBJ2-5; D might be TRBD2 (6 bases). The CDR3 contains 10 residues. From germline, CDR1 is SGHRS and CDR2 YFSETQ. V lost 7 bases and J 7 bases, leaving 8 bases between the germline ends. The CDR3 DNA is TGCGCCAGCGGAGCGGGGACCCAGTACTTC. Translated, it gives CASGAGTQYF.

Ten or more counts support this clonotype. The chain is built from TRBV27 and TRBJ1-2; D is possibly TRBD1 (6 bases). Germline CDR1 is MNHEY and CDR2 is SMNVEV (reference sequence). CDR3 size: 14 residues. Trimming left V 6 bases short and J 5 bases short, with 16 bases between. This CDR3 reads CASRKTGLEYGYTF. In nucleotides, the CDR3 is TGTGCCAGCAGAAAAACAGGGTTAGAATATGGCTACACCTTC.

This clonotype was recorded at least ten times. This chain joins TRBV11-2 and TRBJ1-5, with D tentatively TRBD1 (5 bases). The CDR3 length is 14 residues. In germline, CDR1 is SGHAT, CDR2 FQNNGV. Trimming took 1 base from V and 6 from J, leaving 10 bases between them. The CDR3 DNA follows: TGTGCCAGCAGCTTAGTAGGGGCGAGTCAGCCCCAGCATTTT. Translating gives CASSLVGASQPQHF.

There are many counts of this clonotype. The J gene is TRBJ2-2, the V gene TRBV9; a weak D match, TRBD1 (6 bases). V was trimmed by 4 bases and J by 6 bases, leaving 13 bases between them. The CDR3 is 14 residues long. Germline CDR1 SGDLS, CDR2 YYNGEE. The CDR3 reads CASSSHREAGELFF. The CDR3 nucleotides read TGTGCCAGCAGCTCTCACAGGGAAGCCGGGGAGCTGTTTTTT.

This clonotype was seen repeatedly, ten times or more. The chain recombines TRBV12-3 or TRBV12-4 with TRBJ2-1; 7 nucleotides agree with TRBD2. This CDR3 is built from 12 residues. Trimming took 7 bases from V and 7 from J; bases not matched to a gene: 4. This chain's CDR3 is CASTGLRNEQFF. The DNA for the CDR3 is TGTGCCAGCACGGGACTAAGGAATGAGCAGTTCTTC.